This T cell receptor beta chain was obtained from a study of shared clonotypes between healthy human individuals. As to this clone: No antigen is known for it.

Overall study results and limits: With several donors compared, 4% to 5% of naive CD4 clonotypes were shared.

Generated by immunoSEQ multiplex PCR, the TCRdb table keeps only in-frame clones and is missing some. The data show under 750,000 clones, 55% to 80% seen once. The V segment lost 5 bases and the J segment 4 bases; nucleotides outside the gene matches: 9. There are 16 residues in the CDR3. Germline V gene sequence: CDR1 MGHDK, CDR2 SYGVNS. Each donor was a Caucasian adult residing in Nashville, Tennessee. The study separated CD4+ cells into CD45RA+ naive and CD45RA-negative memory subsets. This chain joins TRBV25-1 and TRBJ2-1, with TRBD1 matching over 9 bases. This sequence originates from a woman aged 25-40 years in good health. The sample comprised memory CD4+ T cells sorted from blood. The subset is: CD45RA-negative fraction. CDR3 in DNA: TGTGCCAGCAGTAAGCTCCGGGACAGGGAGTACAATGAGCAGTTCTTC. Translating it yields CASSKLRDREYNEQFF.